The clone carrying this T cell receptor (beta chain) was counted only a few times. The CDR3 sequence is 18 residues long. Germline loops: CDR1 SGHRS, CDR2 YFSETQ. J lost 2 bases, V lost 2 bases, and 12 bases had no gene match. The blood sample predates any ophthalmopathy symptoms, coming from first hyperthyroidism diagnosis. This sample was taken from a study of T cells in Graves' hyperthyroidism and ophthalmopathy. The investigators amplified TCR beta CDR3 regions from RNA transcripts. When the TCR CDR3 underwent first-round RT-PCR, the HTBI primer set was used. TCRdb reprocessed the multiplex PCR reads via MiXCR and lists one record per CDR3 protein. The repertoire holds 150,000 or so distinct CDR3 sequences, approximately 9% seen once, with roughly a fifth in the top ten.

The clonotype was recovered from a woman under 30 with Graves' hyperthyroidism that later progressed to Graves' ophthalmopathy. Sequenced input: blood. The rearrangement links TRBV5-1 to TRBJ2-1, with TRBD2 matching over 8 bases. CDR3 loop: CASSLIPPTGLAYNEQFF. The CDR3 bases are TGCGCCAGCAGCTTAATCCCCCCCACGGGACTAGCCTACAATGAGCAGTTCTTC.